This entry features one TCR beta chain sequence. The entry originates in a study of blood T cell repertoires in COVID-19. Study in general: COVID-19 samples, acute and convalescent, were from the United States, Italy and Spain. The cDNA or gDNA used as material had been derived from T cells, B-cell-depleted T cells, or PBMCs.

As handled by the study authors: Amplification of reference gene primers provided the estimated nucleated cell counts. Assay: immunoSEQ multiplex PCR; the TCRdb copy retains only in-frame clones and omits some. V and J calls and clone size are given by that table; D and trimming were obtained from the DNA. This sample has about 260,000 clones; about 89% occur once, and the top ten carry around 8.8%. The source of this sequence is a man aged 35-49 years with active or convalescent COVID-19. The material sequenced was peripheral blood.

As DNA, the CDR3 is TGTGCCAGCAGTTTATCATACCGCGAGGAGCAGTACTTC. It yields the protein CASSLSYREEQYF. This chain links TRBV27 with TRBJ2-7, with unresolved D. This CDR3 region has 13 residues. V lost 0 bases, J lost 7 bases, and 10 bases lay in between. Germline values: CDR1 MNHEY, CDR2 SMNVEV (reference sequence).